This T cell receptor (beta chain) was identified in a study of response to subunit inactivated influenza vaccine. This clonotype was observed a handful of times. Antigen specificity is unknown. Trimming took 6 bases from V and 1 from J; bases not matched to a gene: 12. Germline V lookup: CDR1 MNHEY, CDR2 SVGEGT. The CDR3 sequence is 17 residues long. TCRdb reanalysed the RT-PCR reads using MiXCR and keeps one entry per CDR3 protein. The repertoire holds 550,000 to 800,000 distinct CDR3 sequences, with over 11% as singletons. Findings and limits, study-wide: The authors put forward the suggestion that each seasonal influenza vaccination may bring in only a limited number of new T cells.

This TCR came from a man aged 45 to 65 who received an inactivated influenza vaccine. This specimen consisted of PBMCs from blood, obtained less than 15 days before vaccination. The chain employs TRBV6-2 or TRBV6-3 and TRBJ1-5, with 7 bases aligning to TRBD1. The CDR3 bases are TGTGCCAGCAGCGCGCATCGACAGGGTTCGAGCAATCAGCCCCAGCATTTT. This gives the protein CASSAHRQGSSNQPQHF.